This TCR beta chain was captured by sequencing in a study of OX40 agonist ivuxolimab in advanced cancers. Notes on the study in general: There was clonal expansion of CD4+ and CD8+ blood T cells by week 6 at 0.1 to 3.0 mg/kg.

CDR1 MNHEY and CDR2 SMNVEV come from the germline V gene (reference sequence). Trimming cost V 5 bases and J 6 bases, with 10 bases left between them. The CDR3 length is 13 residues. The table came from immunoSEQ multiplex PCR; TCRdb's copy has only in-frame clones and leaves some out. There are more than 45,000 clones in the sample; around 90% occur only once, and around 19% lies in the top ten. Comment on this clone: Its specificity is not known.

This TCR derives from an adult with an advanced solid tumor such as melanoma, head and neck, liver or kidney cancer. V usage is TRBV27 and J usage is TRBJ2-2; the D is unclear. This specimen consisted of CD4+ or CD8+ T cells sorted from blood, obtained in a trial of the OX40 agonist ivuxolimab. Here the CDR3 reads CASSPSRAGELFF. The CDR3 bases are TGTGCCAGCAGTCCTTCAAGGGCCGGGGAGCTGTTTTTT.